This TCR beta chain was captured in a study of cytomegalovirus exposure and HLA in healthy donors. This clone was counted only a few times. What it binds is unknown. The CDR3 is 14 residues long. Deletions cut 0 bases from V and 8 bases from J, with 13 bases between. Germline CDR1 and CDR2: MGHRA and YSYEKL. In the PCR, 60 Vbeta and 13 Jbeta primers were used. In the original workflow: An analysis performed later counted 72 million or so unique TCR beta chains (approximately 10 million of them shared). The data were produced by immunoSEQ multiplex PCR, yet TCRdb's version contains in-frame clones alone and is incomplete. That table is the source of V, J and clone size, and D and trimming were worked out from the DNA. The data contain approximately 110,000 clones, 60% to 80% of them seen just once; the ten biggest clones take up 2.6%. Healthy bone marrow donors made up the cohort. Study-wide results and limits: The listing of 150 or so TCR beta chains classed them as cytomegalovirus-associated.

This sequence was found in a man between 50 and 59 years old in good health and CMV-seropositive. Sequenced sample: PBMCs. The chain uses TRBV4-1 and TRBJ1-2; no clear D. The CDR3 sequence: CASSQDLNSPGYTF. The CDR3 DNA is TGCGCCAGCAGCCAAGATCTTAACAGCCCGGGCTACACCTTC.